Below, one TCR beta chain is given with its context. Its antigen is as yet unknown. Production of TCR cDNA was by 5'RACE template switching, which also added a universal primer site and UMIs. Via MiXCR, TCRdb re-called the 5' RACE reads, giving one row per CDR3 protein. The profile covers 300,000 to 400,000 distinct CDR3 sequences, with about 10% appearing a single time and over 3% taken by the ten largest. The CDR3 is 15 residues long. V lost 3 bases to trimming and J lost 5 bases; unmatched junction nucleotides: 12. Germline V lookup: CDR1 DFQATT, CDR2 SNEGSKA (reference sequence). The sample is drawn from a study of T cells after yellow fever vaccination. General observations from the study: It was a small share of clonotypes that appeared in both CD4 and CD8 compartments.

Source: CD4+ T cells sorted from PBMCs, taken 45 days after the yellow fever booster vaccination. This sequence joins TRBV20-1 and TRBJ2-5, with 7 bases matching TRBD2. This receptor was obtained from a man between 18 and 29 years old who received the YFV17D yellow fever vaccine. In nucleotides, the CDR3 is TGCAGTGCTAGGGCAGCGGGGATTCTTGGGGAGACCCAGTACTTC. This sequence encodes CSARAAGILGETQYF.